This passage covers 30 T cell receptor beta chains from one sample sequenced in a study of T cell repertoires in cytomegalovirus infection (dated by TCRdb to the late 2010s). The intended sense of this specimen's treatment or condition label: in vitro stimulation with specific CMV peptide epitopes to enrich CMV-specific T cells. No antigens are known for them. Sequencing used an Illumina HiSeq 1500. Through fastp at Q25 and MiXCR, TCRdb rebuilt clones from the public reads, retaining in-frame beta chains. Rows matching on CDR3 protein sequence are summarized as one entry with the most common DNA and genes. Within this sample are approximately 990,000 distinct CDR3 sequences, with roughly a third of them counted one time only. The ten largest clones add up to roughly 12% of the sample. This sample comprised cultured CD8+ T cells from PBMCs, obtained from culture after CMV antigen stimulation. These TCRs come from a human donor in good health (CMV status not recorded). Some clones in this sample may be carry-over from other donors' samples.

The gene calls are TRBV28 and TRBJ1-1; D may be TRBD1 (6 bases). The CDR3 loop spans 15 amino acids. Trimming stripped 0 bases from V and 0 bases from J, with 8 bases between. Looked up from germline, CDR1 is MDHEN and CDR2 is SYDVKM. The CDR3 sequence: CASSLWGAMNTEAFF. The CDR3 bases are TGTGCCAGCAGTTTATGGGGGGCAATGAACACTGAAGCTTTCTTT.

This clonotype was observed a handful of times. The V call is TRBV7-9, the J call TRBJ1-5, with D uncertain. Trimming shortened V by 5 bases and J by 6 bases, and 14 bases separated the two germline ends. This CDR3 contains 14 residues. From germline, CDR1 is SEHNR and CDR2 FQNEAQ (reference sequence). The CDR3 is CASSPGESIQPQHF. As DNA, the CDR3 is TGTGCCAGCAGCCCAGGTGAAAGTATTCAGCCCCAGCATTTT.

In regard to this clonotype: A much larger clone lies one base from this, so it may be a read error. The rearrangement uses TRBV4-2 and TRBJ2-2; TRBD1 aligns across 7 bases. The CDR3 is 14 amino acids. Germline lookup yields CDR1 LGHNA and CDR2 YNFKEQ. The CDR3 DNA follows: TGTGCCAGCAGAGGGACAGCGAACACCGAGGAGCTGTTTTTT. This encodes CASRGTANTEELFF.

This clonotype was recorded a few times. The chain has TRBV27 and TRBJ1-2, with 10 bases fitting TRBD1. V shed 3 bases, J shed 4 bases, and the junction held 11 bases outside the gene matches. The CDR3 is 17 residues long. Germline V gene data show CDR1 as MNHEY and CDR2 as SMNVEV (reference sequence). CDR3 protein: CASSFLGQGDRGYGYTF. CDR3 nucleotides: TGTGCCAGCAGTTTTCTCGGACAGGGGGATCGTGGCTATGGCTACACCTTC.

This CDR3 reads CASSTGTASPLHF. The CDR3 nucleotides are TGTGCCAGTAGTACCGGGACAGCTTCACCCCTCCACTTT. This sequence joins TRBV19 and TRBJ1-6, with 7 bases that match TRBD1. The CDR3 runs 13 residues. Trimming took 4 bases from V and 9 from J; bases not matched to a gene: 3. The germline CDR1 and CDR2 sequences are LNHDA and SQIVND (reference sequence).

The chain employs TRBV20-1 and TRBJ1-1; 10 bases match TRBD1. Germline loops: CDR1 DFQATT, CDR2 SNEGSKA (reference sequence). CDR3 length equals 13 residues. V gave up 5 bases and J gave up 10 bases; unmatched junction bases: 10. The CDR3, as DNA: TGCAGTGCTCGGACAGGGGGTAAGGTCGGAGCTTTCTTT. Amino acid sequence: CSARTGGKVGAFF.

V and J are TRBV27 and TRBJ1-4, with D tentatively TRBD1 (5 bases). The CDR3 loop spans 16 amino acids. The germline gives CDR1 MNHEY, CDR2 SMNVEV (reference sequence). The ends were cut back, 0 bases at V and 6 bases at J, with 14 bases in the middle. The CDR3 region is CASSLSGRGRDEKLFF. CDR3 bases: TGTGCCAGCAGTTTATCGGGCCGGGGCCGAGATGAAAAACTGTTTTTT.

This clonotype was seen a handful of times. This chain uses TRBV28 with TRBJ2-2, with 12 bases aligning to TRBD1. V was clipped by 3 bases and J by 5 bases; unmatched bases: 7. CDR1 is MDHEN, CDR2 SYDVKM, per germline. This CDR3 spans 17 amino acids. The CDR3 loop reads CASSFPGQGAGTGELFF. CDR3 bases: TGTGCCAGCAGTTTCCCGGGACAGGGGGCGGGTACCGGGGAGCTGTTTTTT. The full variable domain, rest sourced from reference TRBV28 and TRBJ2-2, is DVKVTQSSRYLVKRTGEKVFLECVQDMDHENMFWYRQDPGLGLRLIYFSYDVKMKEKGDIPEGYSVSREKKERFSLILESASTNQTSMYLCASSFPGQGAGTGELFFGEGSRLTVL.

This clonotype was counted only a few times. The J gene is TRBJ1-5, the V gene TRBV15, with D perhaps matching TRBD1 (6 bases). This CDR3 is 13 amino acids long. Germline values: CDR1 LNHNV, CDR2 YYDKDF (reference sequence). With 5 bases removed from V and 6 bases from J, the gap between germline ends came to 11 bases. DNA for the CDR3: TGTGCCACCAGCCGGGGCAGGGGTCAGCCCCAGCATTTT. Its protein is CATSRGRGQPQHF.

This clonotype came up a few times. The chain combines TRBV7-9 with TRBJ2-5, with D tentatively TRBD1 (6 bases). The CDR3 runs 15 residues. V lost 1 base, J lost 2 bases, and 11 bases lay in between. Germline values: CDR1 SEHNR, CDR2 FQNEAQ (reference sequence). The CDR3 nucleotides read TGTGCCAGCAGCTTAGGGATCACAGGGCAAGAGACCCAGTACTTC. Its protein is CASSLGITGQETQYF.

The chain couples TRBV27 to TRBJ2-7, with D perhaps matching TRBD1 (5 bases). Looked up from germline, CDR1 is MNHEY and CDR2 is SMNVEV (reference sequence). The CDR3 loop spans 13 amino acids. V was pared by 4 bases and J by 3 bases, with 10 bases between. The CDR3 loop is CASSSRQFYEQYF. The CDR3 DNA reads TGTGCCAGCAGTTCAAGACAGTTCTACGAGCAGTACTTC.

The V and J genes are TRBV23-1 and TRBJ2-1; 13 bases are shared with TRBD2. TRBV23-1 is sorted into the ORF group, with uncertain function. Trimming removed 2 bases from V and 3 bases from J; junction bases left unmatched: 7. CDR3 length equals 18 residues. The CDR3 region is CASSQPGTSGAHYNEQFF. CDR3 nucleotides: TGCGCCAGCAGTCAACCCGGGACTAGCGGGGCTCACTACAATGAGCAGTTCTTC.

Only a few counts were recorded for this clonotype. This chain connects TRBV28 to TRBJ1-2, with D unresolved. Germline V CDR1 and CDR2: MDHEN, SYDVKM. Trimming removed 1 base at V and 2 bases at J, with 14 bases between. The CDR3 has 16 amino acids. The CDR3 DNA reads TGTGCCAGCAGTTTATTTGGCGTCGGTCCGAACTATGGCTACACCTTC. Translated: CASSLFGVGPNYGYTF.

This clonotype was observed at least ten times. CDR3 residues: CASSSAGVNQPQHF. The CDR3 bases are TGTGCCAGCAGTTCCGCGGGAGTCAATCAGCCCCAGCATTTT. The rearrangement uses TRBV6-1 and TRBJ1-5; D gene uncertain. V lost 5 bases to trimming and J lost 3 bases, with 11 bases between them. This CDR3 comprises 14 residues. The V gene's germline CDR1 is MNHNS and CDR2 SASEGT.

This clonotype was found a few times. The V and J genes are TRBV14 and TRBJ2-1; 10 positions agree with TRBD2. The CDR3 is 14 amino acids. The V and J ends lost 6 bases and 10 bases, in that order; junction bases with no gene match: 9. The germline V gene encodes CDR1 SGHDN and CDR2 FVKESK. The CDR3 here is CASRSSGGVGEQFF. CDR3 in DNA: TGTGCCAGCAGGTCCAGCGGGGGGGTGGGGGAGCAGTTCTTC.

The chain employs TRBV19 and TRBJ1-6; D is perhaps TRBD1 (5 bases). Germline CDR1 is LNHDA and CDR2 is SQIVND (reference sequence). The CDR3 length is 14 residues. Trimming took off 5 bases at V and 7 bases at J, with 12 bases between the two ends. In DNA, the CDR3 is TGTGCCAGTAGTTGGGACGCGACCAATTCACCCCTCCACTTT. It is translated as CASSWDATNSPLHF.

The chain combines TRBV6-5 with TRBJ2-7, with 11 positions matching TRBD2. Per germline, CDR1 MNHEY and CDR2 SVGAGI. CDR3 size: 14 residues. V was pared by 5 bases and J by 4 bases, with 4 bases of the junction left unmatched. CDR3 amino acids: CASSDTSGRYEQYF. The CDR3 DNA sequence: TGTGCCAGCAGTGACACTAGCGGGAGATACGAGCAGTACTTC.

The V gene is TRBV27, the J gene TRBJ1-5; D uncertain. Germline V CDR1 and CDR2: MNHEY, SMNVEV (reference sequence). The length of the CDR3 is 12 residues. Trimming left V 6 bases short and J 7 bases short, with 10 bases between. The CDR3: CASSHAGQPQHF. CDR3 bases: TGTGCCAGCAGCCACGCTGGGCAGCCCCAGCATTTT.

The chain employs TRBV6-2 or TRBV6-3 and TRBJ1-1, with TRBD1 matching 9 bases. The V gene's germline CDR1 is MNHEY and CDR2 SVGEGT. This CDR3 is 16 amino acids long. Trimming removed 6 bases from V and 4 bases from J; junction bases left unmatched: 12. The CDR3 here is CASRNRGTGRSTEAFF. For the CDR3, the DNA is TGTGCCAGCAGGAATAGAGGGACAGGGCGGAGCACTGAAGCTTTCTTT.

In this sample, this clonotype turned up a few times. The chain combines TRBV27 with TRBJ1-2, with 11 bases lining up with TRBD1. V dropped 7 bases and J dropped 4; count of bases not matched to a gene: 2. Germline V lookup: CDR1 MNHEY, CDR2 SMNVEV (reference sequence). The CDR3 is 13 residues long. The CDR3 here is CASTGTGGYGYTF. CDR3 in DNA: TGTGCCAGCACCGGGACAGGGGGCTATGGCTACACCTTC.

This clonotype was counted at least ten times. The J gene is TRBJ2-3, the V gene TRBV12-3 or TRBV12-4, with a tentative D call TRBD2 (7 bases). The CDR3 runs to 18 residues. Trimming pared 7 bases from V and 0 bases from J, leaving 23 bases between. CDR3 protein: CASTPIGGLPLSTDTQYF. CDR3 bases: TGTGCCAGCACCCCCATCGGGGGGCTCCCTCTTAGCACAGATACGCAGTATTTT.

Only a few counts were recorded for this clonotype. The junction departs from germline at one end; a sequencing error may be responsible. The chain has TRBV7-6 and TRBJ2-5; the match to TRBD1 covers 7 bases. CDR3 length equals 15 residues. CDR1 is SGHVS and CDR2 is FNYEAQ in the germline V gene. CDR3: CASSRWGQLQETQYF. The CDR3 bases are TGTGCTAGCAGCCGATGGGGACAGCTTCAGGAGACCCAGTACTTC.

The genes are TRBV10-2 and TRBJ2-5; perhaps TRBD2 as D (5 bases). The CDR3 loop spans 14 amino acids. V lost 3 bases and J lost 2, with 10 bases in between. Germline V gene sequence: CDR1 WSHSY, CDR2 SAAADI. The CDR3: CASSDKIAQETQYF. The CDR3 DNA is TGCGCCAGCAGTGACAAGATAGCGCAAGAGACCCAGTACTTC.

This clonotype occurred a few times. This chain uses TRBV4-1 with TRBJ2-1, with TRBD2 identical over 7 bases. This CDR3 has 15 amino acids. V shed 1 base, J shed 2 bases, and the junction held 2 bases outside the gene matches. CDR1 and CDR2 from the germline V gene are MGHRA and YSYEKL. The CDR3 DNA is TGCGCCAGCAGCCAAGGTGGGGGGGCCTACAATGAGCAGTTCTTC. It yields the protein CASSQGGGAYNEQFF.

This clonotype has at least ten counts. The rearrangement uses TRBV7-2 and TRBJ1-2; D gene uncertain. The CDR3 consists of 13 residues. Between the trimmed V and J ends, which lost 1 base and 4 bases, there was a span of 7 bases. CDR1 SGHTA and CDR2 FQGNSA come from the germline V gene. The CDR3 region is CASSLDSPYGYTF. CDR3 in DNA: TGTGCCAGCAGCTTAGACAGTCCCTATGGCTACACCTTC.

The chain uses TRBV29-1 and TRBJ1-1, with no clear D. The germline gives CDR1 SQVTM, CDR2 ANQGSEA. V lost 5 bases, J lost 1 base, and 11 bases lay in between. The CDR3 is 13 amino acids. The CDR3 nucleotides read TGCAGCGTTCCTGGCGGACCGAACACTGAAGCTTTCTTT. Protein: CSVPGGPNTEAFF.

This clonotype came up many times. CDR3 residues: CASSLGARVTEAFF. The CDR3, as DNA: TGTGCCAGCAGCTTGGGGGCAAGGGTCACTGAAGCTTTCTTT. The chain links TRBV7-9 to TRBJ1-1; TRBD1 might be the D (6 bases). The CDR3 extends over 14 amino acids. Trimming removed 3 bases at V and 4 bases at J, with 12 bases between. The germline V gene encodes CDR1 SEHNR and CDR2 FQNEAQ (reference sequence).

The chain uses TRBV5-4 and TRBJ2-2, with D maybe TRBD2 (5 bases). The V gene's germline CDR1 is SGHNT and CDR2 YYREEE (reference sequence). The CDR3 consists of 16 residues. The V end lost 2 bases, the J end lost 3 bases, and 14 bases lay between the germline ends. CDR3 amino acids: CASSLRVERHTGELFF. The CDR3, as DNA: TGTGCCAGCAGCTTAAGGGTCGAGCGGCACACCGGGGAGCTGTTTTTT.

This clonotype was seen more than once but under ten times. The chain links TRBV2 to TRBJ1-1; the D gene is possibly TRBD1 (5 bases). Germline loops: CDR1 SNHLY, CDR2 FYNNEI. Trimming took 8 bases from V and 1 from J, leaving 11 bases between them. The CDR3 extends over 13 amino acids. The CDR3 loop is CASGRQGNTEAFF. The CDR3 DNA reads TGTGCCAGCGGCCGCCAGGGGAACACTGAAGCTTTCTTT.

Comment on this clonotype: The junction does not match germline at one end; this may be a read error. The V gene is TRBV13, the J gene TRBJ1-2; 8 nucleotides agree with TRBD1. The CDR3 has 12 residues. CDR1 is PRHDT, CDR2 FYEKMQ, per germline (reference sequence). The chain's CDR3 is CASSADRALRFF. For the CDR3, the DNA is TGTGCCAGCAGCGCGGACAGGGCTCTTCGATTCTTC.